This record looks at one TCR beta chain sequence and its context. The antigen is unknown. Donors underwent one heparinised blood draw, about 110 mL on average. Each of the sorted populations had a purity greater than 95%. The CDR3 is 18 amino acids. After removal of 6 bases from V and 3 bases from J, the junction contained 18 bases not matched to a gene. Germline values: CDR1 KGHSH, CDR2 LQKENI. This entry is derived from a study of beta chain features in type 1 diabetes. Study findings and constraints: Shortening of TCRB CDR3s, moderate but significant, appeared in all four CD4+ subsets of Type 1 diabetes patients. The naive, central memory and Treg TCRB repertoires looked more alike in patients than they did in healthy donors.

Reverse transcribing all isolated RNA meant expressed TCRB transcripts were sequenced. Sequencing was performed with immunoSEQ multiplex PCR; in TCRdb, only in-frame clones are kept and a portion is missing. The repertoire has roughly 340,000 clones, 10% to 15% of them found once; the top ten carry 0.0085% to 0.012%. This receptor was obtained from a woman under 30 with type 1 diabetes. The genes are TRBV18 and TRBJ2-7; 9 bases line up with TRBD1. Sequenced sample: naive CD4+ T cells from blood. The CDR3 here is CASSQQNNAGTGYYEQYF. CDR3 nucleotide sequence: TGTGCCAGCTCGCAACAGAACAACGCCGGGACAGGGTACTACGAGCAGTACTTC.